The 15 T cell receptor beta chains presented below share a single source sample, sequenced in a study of cytomegalovirus exposure and HLA in healthy donors. PCR used 60 Vbeta primers and 13 Jbeta primers. Profiled with immunoSEQ multiplex PCR; TCRdb holds only in-frame clones, not every one. The sample contains about 89,000 clones, around 83% of which appear only once. Sequenced material: PBMCs. The receptors here all came from a female donor in good health and CMV-seropositive.

This chain connects TRBV7-6 to TRBJ2-1; 13 nucleotides align to TRBD2. Germline lookup yields CDR1 SGHVS and CDR2 FNYEAQ. The CDR3 is made up of 18 amino acids. The junction had 7 bases not matched to a gene; V was cut back by 1 base and J by 4 bases. This chain's CDR3 is CASSLGRLAGGGYNEQFF. CDR3 nucleotide sequence: TGTGCCAGCAGCTTAGGGAGACTAGCGGGAGGAGGGTACAATGAGCAGTTCTTC.

This chain joins TRBV5-1 and TRBJ2-1, with D maybe TRBD1 (6 bases). The V gene lost 2 bases and the J gene lost 0 bases, with 15 bases spanning the gap. CDR1 is SGHRS, CDR2 YFSETQ, per germline. The CDR3 length is 17 residues. The CDR3 region has the DNA TGCGCCAGCAGCTTAGAACCTCAGGGGAGCTCCTACAATGAGCAGTTCTTC. It translates to CASSLEPQGSSYNEQFF.

The rearrangement uses TRBV7-2 and TRBJ1-2; no clear D gene. Trimming took 1 base from V and 6 from J, leaving 9 bases between them. The V gene's germline CDR1 is SGHTA and CDR2 FQGNSA. The CDR3 covers 13 residues. CDR3 DNA sequence: TGTGCCAGCAGCTTAGTTGGAGGAGATGGCTACACCTTC. Its protein product is CASSLVGGDGYTF.

The chain couples TRBV5-5 to TRBJ2-5, with TRBD2 matching 12 bases. Germline CDR1 SGHKS, CDR2 YYEKEE (reference sequence). The CDR3 has 17 amino acids. The V and J ends lost 6 bases and 5 bases, in that order; junction bases with no gene match: 14. The chain's CDR3 is CASTSGGVISAAETQYF. The CDR3 DNA reads TGTGCCAGCACTAGCGGGGGGGTAATATCTGCCGCCGAGACCCAGTACTTC.

J is TRBJ1-1 and V is TRBV12-5; 7 nucleotides line up with TRBD1. J was trimmed by 0 bases and V by 6 bases; bases with no gene match: 4. The CDR3 is made up of 14 amino acids. Germline lookup yields CDR1 LGHNT and CDR2 FRNRAP. The CDR3 reads CASGDRPMNTEAFF. The CDR3 coding sequence is TGTGCTAGTGGGGACAGGCCCATGAACACTGAAGCTTTCTTT. Full variable domain (missing parts from reference TRBV12-5 and TRBJ1-1): DARVTQTPRHKVTEMGQEVTMRCQPILGHNTVFWYRQTMMQGLELLAYFRNRAPLDDSGMPKDRFSAEMPDATLATLKIQPSEPRDSAVYFCASGDRPMNTEAFFGQGTRLTVV.

This clone has just a few counts. The same CDR3 arises from other DNA sequences in this sample as well. The gene calls are TRBV5-6 and TRBJ1-2; 7 bases are shared with TRBD1. CDR1 and CDR2 from the germline V gene are SGHDT and YYEEEE. The CDR3 spans 13 residues. Losses at the gene ends were 4 bases for V and 2 bases for J; bases not matched to a gene: 2. The chain's CDR3 is CASSPDRNYGYTF. The CDR3 nucleotides are TGTGCCAGCAGCCCGGACAGGAACTATGGCTACACCTTC. The variable domain in full, with the rest retrieved from reference TRBV5-6 and TRBJ1-2, is DAGVTQSPTHLIKTRGQQVTLRCSPKSGHDTVSWYQQALGQGPQFIFQYYEEEERQRGNFPDRFSGHQFPNYSSELNVNALLLGDSALYLCASSPDRNYGYTFGSGTRLTVV.

The chain recombines TRBV10-3 with TRBJ2-1; D ambiguous. This CDR3 has 14 amino acids. Trimming removed 3 bases at V and 5 bases at J, with 11 bases between. Looked up from germline, CDR1 is ENHRY and CDR2 is SYGVKD. Here the CDR3 DNA reads TGTGCCATCAGTGATCCCCGAGGTGACAATGAGCAGTTCTTC. It translates to CAISDPRGDNEQFF.

This chain joins TRBV2 and TRBJ1-1, with D possibly matching TRBD1 (5 bases). Germline assignment: CDR1 SNHLY and CDR2 FYNNEI. This CDR3 is 14 amino acids long. Deletions cut 7 bases from V and 6 bases from J, with 18 bases between. CDR3 nucleotides: TGTGCCAGCATCAGGGAATCGGCTGTTGCTGAAGCTTTCTTT. Its translation: CASIRESAVAEAFF. The entire variable domain, with the rest obtained from reference TRBV2 and TRBJ1-1, is as follows: EPEVTQTPSHQVTQMGQEVILRCVPISNHLYFYWYRQILGQKVEFLVSFYNNEISEKSEIFDDQFSVERPDGSNFTLKIRSTKLEDSAMYFCASIRESAVAEAFFGQGTRLTVV.

This clone was counted a single time. The V gene is TRBV30, the J gene TRBJ1-5; 8 bases fit TRBD1. Germline values: CDR1 GTSNPN, CDR2 SVGIG (reference sequence). The J segment lost 4 bases and the V segment lost 1 base, leaving 15 bases of the junction unmatched. The CDR3 contains 18 residues. The CDR3 DNA is TGTGCCTGGAGTGCGCTTGAAGATGGACAGGGCAAAAATCAGCCCCAGCATTTT. Translated, it gives CAWSALEDGQGKNQPQHF. The variable domain in full, completed from reference TRBV30 and TRBJ1-5, reads SQTIHQWPATLVQPVGSPLSLECTVEGTSNPNLYWYRQAAGRGLQLLFYSVGIGQISSEVPQNLSASRPQDRQFILSSKKLLLSDSGFYLCAWSALEDGQGKNQPQHFGDGTRLSIL.

The chain has TRBV29-1 and TRBJ2-4; D gene unclear. Trimming stripped 7 bases from V and 7 bases from J, with 11 bases between. CDR1 is SQVTM and CDR2 is ANQGSEA in the germline V gene. The CDR3 sequence is 11 residues long. The CDR3 DNA reads as TGCAGCGGCGCGCCTGCGAACATTCAGTACTTC. Translated: CSGAPANIQYF. Looking up the rest from reference TRBV29-1 and TRBJ2-4 gives the full variable domain: SAVISQKPSRDICQRGTSLTIQCQVDSQVTMMFWYRQQPGQSLTLIATANQGSEATYESGFVIDKFPISRPNLTFSTLTVSNMSPEDSSIYLCSGAPANIQYFGAGTRLSVL.

The chain joins TRBV7-9 to TRBJ2-7, with 7 bases fitting TRBD2. V shed 7 bases, J shed 3 bases, and the junction held 6 bases outside the gene matches. In germline, CDR1 is SEHNR, CDR2 FQNEAQ (reference sequence). The length of the CDR3 is 13 residues. The CDR3 loop is CASIASGDYEQYF. The CDR3 DNA reads TGTGCCAGCATAGCCAGCGGGGACTACGAGCAGTACTTC.

This clone was observed a handful of times. The genes are TRBV4-1 and TRBJ2-7; D may be TRBD1 (6 bases). Between the trimmed V and J ends, which lost 4 bases and 3 bases, there was a span of 19 bases. This CDR3 comprises 16 residues. CDR1 is MGHRA, CDR2 YSYEKL, per germline. CDR3 loop: CASSLNLRDKNYEQYF. CDR3 coding DNA: TGCGCCAGCAGCCTGAATCTCCGGGACAAAAACTACGAGCAGTACTTC.

This chain links TRBV6-1 with TRBJ1-2; the match to TRBD1 covers 9 bases. Germline assignment: CDR1 MNHNS and CDR2 SASEGT. V lost 0 bases and J lost 5; bases outside the gene matches: 4. The CDR3 covers 15 residues. The CDR3 loop is CASSEATGGGYGYTF. In DNA form, the CDR3 reads TGTGCCAGCAGTGAAGCGACAGGGGGAGGGTATGGCTACACCTTC.

This clone appeared a few times. CDR3 in DNA: TGTGCCAGTAGTCCTTGGGAGAGGATGGAGACCCAGTACTTC. This translates into CASSPWERMETQYF. V and J are TRBV19 and TRBJ2-5, with a possible D match to TRBD2 (5 bases). Trimming left V 5 bases short and J 5 bases short, with 15 bases between. The CDR3 sequence is 14 residues long. In germline, CDR1 is LNHDA, CDR2 SQIVND (reference sequence).

V is TRBV30 and J is TRBJ2-5; D not certain. The CDR3 has 14 amino acids. Germline V gene lookup returns CDR1 GTSNPN and CDR2 SVGIG (reference sequence). V lost 0 bases and J 2 bases, leaving 10 bases between the germline ends. Written as DNA, the CDR3 is TGTGCCTGGAGTGTACTCAGCGCACAAGAGACCCAGTACTTC. It is translated as CAWSVLSAQETQYF.